This TCR beta chain was sequenced during a study of T cell responses to AZD1222 COVID-19 vaccine (dated by TCRdb to about 2021). Looking at the study overall: AZD1222 recipients given second doses at about 4 weeks or at about 12 weeks were pooled, since spike-specific TCR depth and breadth were not found to differ between the two schedules. A total of about 240 trial participants underwent TCR sequencing, of whom 207 received two doses of AZD1222 and about 26 received two doses of the MenACWY control vaccine. Enrollment into the trials was organized by age into subgroups of 18-55, 56-69 and 70-plus years, and those subgroups contained roughly 150, 30 and 60 TCR-sequenced participants, respectively. The full study reports these points: Conclusions about previously exposed vaccinees are limited because only a handful of AZD1222 recipients were SARS-CoV-2 seropositive at baseline. Most participants were white British and females outnumbered males, and the authors suggested that clonal diversity may have been underestimated. The vaccine-associated CD4 TCRs covered the entire spike protein, and the dominant responses fell in regions 160-218 and 743-854. The 56-69-year group was small, and its depth increase did not reach significance, likely because of low power. Reportedly, almost half of the unique spike-specific TCRs recognized epitopes lying outside the regions that are mutated in the B.1.351 and B.1.1.7 variants. Because no day 14 peak-response samples were available, the repertoires could be characterized only after the peak T cell response. Spike-specific TCR breadth and depth rose significantly after two AZD1222 doses compared with day 0 and with MenACWY recipients.

There are 12 amino acids in the CDR3, from cysteine to phenylalanine inclusive. This entry keeps only the CDR3 DNA: 36 bases, framed from base 1. In the germline V gene, CDR1 corresponds to SQVTM and CDR2 to ANQGSEA. V is reduced by 0 bases and J by 4 bases, leaving a spacing of 6 bases between them. Notes on this clone: Its target antigen remains unknown. Base qualities are not recorded, but no much larger clone differs from it by a single base. Distinct nucleotide sequences in the sample also encode this CDR3.

The CDR3 regions of human TCRbeta chains were analyzed by immunosequencing. Regarding the original processing steps: TCRs in the repertoires were matched against a reference library of SARS-CoV-2-specific TCRs that had been generated with the MIRA antigen-specificity platform. Breadth was defined as the fraction of unique TCRs that were SARS-CoV-2-associated. Depth was defined as the fraction of total T cells that were SARS-CoV-2-associated. Using the MIRA data, every spike-specific TCR was mapped to the spike region that the TCR reacted to and assigned to either a CD4 or a CD8 class. Log10-transformed breadth and depth values were compared by one-way ANOVA with Sidak's multiple comparisons tests. This is the immuneACCESS table as TCRdb keeps it, with only in-frame sequences that have V and J called. A part of the clones is gone; compared with another copy, unresolved V genes explain less than half, and the rest is unexplained. The V and J calls and the clone size are those of that table, but D and trimming were determined from the DNA. The sample data list more than 100,000 clones, and 75% to 90% of these were observed just once. The top ten constitute approximately 3.3% of the sample.

The time point label corresponds to: baseline before first vaccination. Vaccinee samples were obtained from the UK trials COV001 and COV002, which included a single-blind randomized controlled phase 2/3 trial of AZD1222 (ChAdOx1 nCoV-19) in healthy adults. For TCRbeta chain sequencing, PBMC samples from trial participants were taken at day 0 and at day 28 after the second dose. The source material was peripheral blood, sampled on day 0 of AZD1222 vaccination. The clonotype was recovered from an adult in good health. The V and J segments used are TRBV29-1 and TRBJ1-2, with TRBD1 tentatively as D gene (5 bases match). CDR3 reads: CSVEDQGYGYTF. The DNA is as follows: TGCAGCGTTGAAGATCAGGGCTATGGCTACACCTTC.